A single T cell receptor beta chain is shown here with its context. These data originate in a study of CD8+ T cells in alopecia areata. Overall study: In an open-label trial, patients got 5 to 10 mg tofacitinib twice daily.

Germline CDR1 and CDR2: MNHNS and SASEGT. The CDR3 extends over 15 amino acids. V was clipped by 5 bases and J by 0 bases, with 11 bases between them. From alopecia areata patients, lesional scalp punch biopsies and peripheral blood were collected. The authors extracted RNA and reverse transcribed it into cDNA as the sequencing template. TCRdb's copy holds only in-frame clones and misses some; the assay was immunoSEQ multiplex PCR. The repertoire holds 5,500 to 6,000 clones, with about 55% as singletons. The receptor was derived from a human donor with alopecia areata. The material sequenced was skin. This chain connects TRBV6-1 to TRBJ1-5; D is perhaps TRBD1 (5 bases). The CDR3 DNA sequence: TGTGCCAGCAGTAAGACAGAGCATAGCAATCAGCCCCAGCATTTT. It is translated as CASSKTEHSNQPQHF.